This TCR beta chain was found in a study of response to subunit inactivated influenza vaccine. With respect to this clonotype: Its target is unknown.

Findings and limits, study-wide: Authors suggested that a seasonal influenza vaccination recruits few new T cells each time.

TCRdb reprocessed the RT-PCR reads with MiXCR, giving one entry per CDR3 protein. The sample contains hundreds of thousands of distinct CDR3 sequences, 25% of which appear only once. The clonotype originates from a man aged 45-65 years who received an inactivated influenza vaccine. The sequences come from CD4+ T cells sorted from PBMCs, collected more than 4 days after vaccination.

The CDR3: CSATGLRVAEAFF. The CDR3 coding sequence is TGCAGTGCCACGGGACTTAGGGTTGCTGAAGCTTTCTTT. The chain recombines TRBV20-1 with TRBJ1-1; perhaps TRBD1 as D (5 bases). V lost 6 bases and J lost 6, with 17 bases in between. Germline V CDR1 and CDR2: DFQATT, SNEGSKA (reference sequence). The CDR3 contains 13 residues.